This TCR beta chain was recovered during a study of Graves' ophthalmopathy and Graves' hyperthyroidism. The PBMCs originated from more than 8 ml of fresh peripheral blood. CDR3 length: 13 residues. V was pared by 2 bases and J by 2 bases, with 7 bases between. Using RNA transcripts, the TCR beta CDR3 regions were amplified. Investigators did first-round RT-PCR with HTBI primers, then second-round multiplex PCR. TCRdb fed the multiplex PCR reads into MiXCR, producing one record per CDR3 protein. The sample consists of about 210,000 distinct CDR3 sequences, around 30% of them appearing once. The study's findings and limits: Ophthalmopathy progression was predicted with around 71% sensitivity and about 72% specificity.

This clonotype was detected many times. The antigen is unknown. This TCR was sampled from a man aged 50 to 60 with Graves' ophthalmopathy. Sequenced material: peripheral blood. The chain is built from TRBV12-3 or TRBV12-4 and TRBJ2-7; D gene ambiguous. CDR3 DNA: TGTGCCAGCAGTTTAATAGGGACCTACGAGCAGTACTTC. This codes for CASSLIGTYEQYF.